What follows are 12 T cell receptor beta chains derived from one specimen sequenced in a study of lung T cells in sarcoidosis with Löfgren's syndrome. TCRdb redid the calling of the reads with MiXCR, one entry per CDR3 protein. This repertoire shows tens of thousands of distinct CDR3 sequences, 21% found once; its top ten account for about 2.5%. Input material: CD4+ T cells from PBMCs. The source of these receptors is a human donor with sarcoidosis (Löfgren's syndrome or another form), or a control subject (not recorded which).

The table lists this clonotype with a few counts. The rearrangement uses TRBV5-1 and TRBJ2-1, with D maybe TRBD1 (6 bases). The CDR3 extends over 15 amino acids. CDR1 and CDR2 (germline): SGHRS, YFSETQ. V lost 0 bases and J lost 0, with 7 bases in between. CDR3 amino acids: CASSLGGGSYNEQFF. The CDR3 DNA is TGCGCCAGCAGCTTGGGAGGGGGCTCCTACAATGAGCAGTTCTTC.

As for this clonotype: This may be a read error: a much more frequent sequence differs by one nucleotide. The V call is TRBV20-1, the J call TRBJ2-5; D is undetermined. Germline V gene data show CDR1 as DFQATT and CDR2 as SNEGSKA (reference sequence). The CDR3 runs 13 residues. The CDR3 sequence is CSARDGMQETQHF. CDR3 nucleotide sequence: TGCAGTGCTAGAGATGGGATGCAAGAGACCCAGCACTTC.

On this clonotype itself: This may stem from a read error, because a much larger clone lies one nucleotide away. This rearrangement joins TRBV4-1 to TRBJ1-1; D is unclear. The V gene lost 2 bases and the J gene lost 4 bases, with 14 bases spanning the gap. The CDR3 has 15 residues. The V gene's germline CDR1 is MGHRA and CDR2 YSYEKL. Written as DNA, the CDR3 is TGCGCCAGCAGCCAACCCTTTGGGAGAACCACTGAAGCTTTCTTT. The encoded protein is CASSQPFGRTTEAFF.

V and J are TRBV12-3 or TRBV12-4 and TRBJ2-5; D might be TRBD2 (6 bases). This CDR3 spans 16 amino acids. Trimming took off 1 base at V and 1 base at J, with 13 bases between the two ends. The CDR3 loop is CASSLVSGESQETQYF. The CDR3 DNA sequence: TGTGCCAGCAGTTTAGTTAGCGGCGAATCCCAAGAGACCCAGTACTTC.

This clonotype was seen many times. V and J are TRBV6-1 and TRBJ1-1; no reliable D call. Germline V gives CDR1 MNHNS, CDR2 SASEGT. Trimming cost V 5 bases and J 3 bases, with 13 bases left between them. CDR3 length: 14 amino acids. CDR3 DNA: TGTGCCAGCAGTCCAACCAGACTCTACACTGAAGCTTTCTTT. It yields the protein CASSPTRLYTEAFF.

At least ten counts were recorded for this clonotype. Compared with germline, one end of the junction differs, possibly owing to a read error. This CDR3 reads CASSLEGTGRIF. In DNA, the CDR3 is TGTGCCAGCAGCTTAGAGGGGACTGGACGGATCTTC. The chain recombines TRBV11-2 with TRBJ2-1; a weak D match, TRBD2 (6 bases). Germline assignment: CDR1 SGHAT and CDR2 FQNNGV. The CDR3 spans 12 residues.

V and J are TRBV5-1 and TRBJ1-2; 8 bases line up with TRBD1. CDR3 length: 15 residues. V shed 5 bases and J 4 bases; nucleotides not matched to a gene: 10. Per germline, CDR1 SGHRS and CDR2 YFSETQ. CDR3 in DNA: TGCGCCAGCAGTATTAATACAGGGGGTGTCTATGGCTACACCTTC. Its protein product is CASSINTGGVYGYTF.

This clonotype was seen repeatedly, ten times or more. The CDR3 sequence: CATRFQGGNQPQHF. CDR3 nucleotides: TGTGCCACCCGATTCCAGGGGGGCAATCAGCCCCAGCATTTT. The V call is TRBV2, the J call TRBJ1-5; 7 bases agree with TRBD1. Germline V gene lookup returns CDR1 SNHLY and CDR2 FYNNEI. Trimming removed 10 bases from V and 2 bases from J; junction bases left unmatched: 8. CDR3 size: 14 residues.

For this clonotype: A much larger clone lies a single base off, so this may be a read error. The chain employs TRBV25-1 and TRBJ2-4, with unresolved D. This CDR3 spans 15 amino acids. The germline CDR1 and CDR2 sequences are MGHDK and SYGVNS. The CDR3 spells CVSSPGLLAKNIQYF. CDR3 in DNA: TGTGTCAGCAGTCCCGGGCTCCTAGCCAAAAACATTCAGTACTTC.

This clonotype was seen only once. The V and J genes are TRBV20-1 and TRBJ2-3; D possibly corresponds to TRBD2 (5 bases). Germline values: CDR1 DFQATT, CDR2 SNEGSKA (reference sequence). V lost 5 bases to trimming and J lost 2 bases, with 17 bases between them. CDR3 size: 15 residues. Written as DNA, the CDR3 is TGCAGTGCTTTTGGCCTTAGCGACTACACAGATACGCAGTATTTT. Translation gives CSAFGLSDYTDTQYF.

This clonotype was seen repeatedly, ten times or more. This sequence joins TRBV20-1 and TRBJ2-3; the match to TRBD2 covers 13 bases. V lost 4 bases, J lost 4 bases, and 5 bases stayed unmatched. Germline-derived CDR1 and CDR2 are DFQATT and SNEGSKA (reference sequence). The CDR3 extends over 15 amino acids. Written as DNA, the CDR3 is TGCAGTGCTAAGGGACTAGCGGGAAAAGCAGATACGCAGTATTTT. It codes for CSAKGLAGKADTQYF.

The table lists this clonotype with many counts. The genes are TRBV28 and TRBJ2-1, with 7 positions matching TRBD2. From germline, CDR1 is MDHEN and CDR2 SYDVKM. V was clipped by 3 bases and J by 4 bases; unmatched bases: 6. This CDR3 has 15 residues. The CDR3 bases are TGTGCCAGCAGTTTCGGGGAGGGATTATACAATGAGCAGTTCTTC. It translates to CASSFGEGLYNEQFF. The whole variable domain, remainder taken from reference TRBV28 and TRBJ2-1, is DVKVTQSSRYLVKRTGEKVFLECVQDMDHENMFWYRQDPGLGLRLIYFSYDVKMKEKGDIPEGYSVSREKKERFSLILESASTNQTSMYLCASSFGEGLYNEQFFGPGTRLTVL.